The clone carrying this T cell receptor (beta chain) was counted a few times. What it binds is not known. The CDR3 sequence is 18 residues long. V trimming: 5 bases; J trimming: 7 bases; junction bases outside the gene matches: 17. Germline CDR1 is SGHVS and CDR2 is FNYEAQ. This sample was included in a study of cytomegalovirus exposure and HLA in healthy donors. In the PCR, 60 Vbeta and 13 Jbeta primers were used. Clones were read by immunoSEQ multiplex PCR, and TCRdb kept only the in-frame ones, dropping some. The sample yields some 140,000 clones, 60% to 80% seen once. Study observations and caveats: Per a prior analysis, the majority of TCR beta V segments were productive roughly 90% or roughly 30% of the time.

The rearrangement joins TRBV7-6 to TRBJ2-2; TRBD1 matches 9 bases. Sample: PBMCs. This TCR came from a man aged 25-45 years in good health and CMV-seronegative. The CDR3 reads CASSLAGTLGQGVGELFF. In nucleotides, the CDR3 is TGTGCCAGCAGCCTGGCGGGGACTTTGGGACAGGGAGTCGGGGAGCTGTTTTTT.